These 27 T cell receptor beta chains were all obtained from the same sample, sequenced in a study of T cells after yellow fever vaccination. TCRdb re-analysed the 5' RACE reads in MiXCR, keeping a single row per CDR3 protein. The data hold approximately 510,000 distinct CDR3 sequences, with around a fifth observed a single time. This specimen consisted of PBMCs, obtained approximately 22 days after the first yellow fever vaccination. The origin of the receptors is a man between 18 and 29 years old who received the YFV17D yellow fever vaccine.

The chain carries TRBV2 and TRBJ2-2; 7 bases align to TRBD2. Germline loops: CDR1 SNHLY, CDR2 FYNNEI. This CDR3 has 15 residues. With 7 bases clipped from V and 4 bases from J, the junction kept 9 bases outside the gene matches. The CDR3 sequence: CASTVAGRGTGELFF. As DNA, the CDR3 is TGTGCCAGCACTGTAGCGGGTCGGGGCACCGGGGAGCTGTTTTTT.

The chain has TRBV29-1 and TRBJ2-7, with D possibly being TRBD1 or TRBD2 (5 bases each). This CDR3 comprises 11 residues. V lost 6 bases and J lost 3, with 9 bases in between. Germline V gives CDR1 SQVTM, CDR2 ANQGSEA. The CDR3 region has the DNA TGCAGCGTCCGGGACGGCTACGAGCAGTACTTC. It codes for CSVRDGYEQYF.

A few counts support this clonotype. This rearrangement joins TRBV18 to TRBJ2-5; D is unclear. CDR3 length: 14 amino acids. Germline V gives CDR1 KGHSH, CDR2 LQKENI. V was shortened by 5 bases and J by 4 bases, with 14 bases between the two germline ends. DNA for the CDR3: TGTGCCAGCTCAGACCAAGACATTCTAGAGACCCAGTACTTC. The encoded protein is CASSDQDILETQYF. Full variable domain (missing parts from reference TRBV18 and TRBJ2-5): NAGVMQNPRHLVRRRGQEARLRCSPMKGHSHVYWYRQLPEEGLKFMVYLQKENIIDESGMPKERFSAEFPKEGPSILRIQQVVRGDSAAYFCASSDQDILETQYFGPGTRLLVL.

The table lists this clonotype with a few counts. The junction and the germline gene differ at one end; a read error may be behind it. The CDR3 sequence is CASSADRGPETQYF. The CDR3 DNA is TGTGCTAGCAGCGCGGACAGGGGGCCAGAGACCCAGTACTTC. This chain uses TRBV7-7 with TRBJ2-5; 11 bases agree with TRBD1. Germline V CDR1 and CDR2: SSHAT, FNYEAQ (reference sequence). The CDR3 sequence is 14 residues long.

In this sample, this clonotype turned up many times. V gene TRBV29-1 combines with J gene TRBJ2-5; 8 nucleotides match TRBD1. Germline V gives CDR1 SQVTM, CDR2 ANQGSEA. CDR3 length: 12 residues. Trimming removed 5 bases from V and 4 bases from J; junction bases left unmatched: 3. CDR3 nucleotides: TGCAGCGTTCCAGACAGGGGAGAGACCCAGTACTTC. This translates into CSVPDRGETQYF.

This chain uses TRBV9 with TRBJ1-2, with D perhaps matching TRBD1 (5 bases). Trimming left V 0 bases short and J 7 bases short, with 13 bases between. The CDR3 runs 14 residues. Germline-derived CDR1 and CDR2 are SGDLS and YYNGEE. The CDR3 reads CASSVVSLGGGYTF. The CDR3 DNA sequence: TGTGCCAGCAGCGTAGTATCCTTGGGGGGTGGCTACACCTTC.

This chain uses TRBV6-1 with TRBJ2-2; D is undetermined. V gave up 9 bases and J gave up 4 bases, with 9 bases separating them. This CDR3 has 12 amino acids. CDR1 MNHNS and CDR2 SASEGT come from the germline V gene. The CDR3 region is CARADRTGELFF. DNA of the CDR3: TGTGCCAGGGCGGACCGCACCGGGGAGCTGTTTTTT.

This clonotype was seen a few times. V usage is TRBV4-1 and J usage is TRBJ2-7; D might be TRBD1 or TRBD2, each matching 5 bases. Per germline, CDR1 MGHRA and CDR2 YSYEKL. The CDR3 totals 14 residues. V shed 2 bases and J shed 9 bases, with 17 bases lying between them. The CDR3 reads CASSQFRTGPRQYF. The CDR3 DNA sequence: TGCGCCAGCAGCCAATTCCGTACGGGACCTCGGCAGTACTTC.

This clonotype was observed a handful of times. The chain employs TRBV6-2 or TRBV6-3 and TRBJ2-1, with D perhaps given as TRBD1 or TRBD2 (6 bases each). The length of the CDR3 is 15 residues. Germline CDR1 and CDR2: MNHEY and SVGEGT. V dropped 0 bases and J dropped 7 bases, with 13 bases sitting between them. CDR3 region: CASSYSTRGGNEQFF. CDR3 nucleotide sequence: TGTGCCAGCAGTTACTCGACCAGAGGGGGGAATGAGCAGTTCTTC.

The J gene is TRBJ1-5, the V gene TRBV7-9; perhaps TRBD1 as D (6 bases). The V end was cut by 5 bases, the J end by 4 bases, with 15 bases between. The CDR3 covers 15 residues. CDR1 and CDR2 from the germline V gene are SEHNR and FQNEAQ (reference sequence). CDR3 sequence reads: CASSPTGGKNQPQHF. CDR3 DNA sequence: TGTGCCAGCAGCCCTACTGGGGGCAAAAATCAGCCCCAGCATTTT. The full variable domain, with the rest looked up from reference TRBV7-9 and TRBJ1-5, is DTGVSQNPRHKITKRGQNVTFRCDPISEHNRLYWYRQTLGQGPEFLTYFQNEAQLEKSRLLSDRFSAERPKGSFSTLEIQRTEQGDSAMYLCASSPTGGKNQPQHFGDGTRLSIL.

This clonotype was recorded a few times. CDR3: CASSPQLGGGETQYF. CDR3 nucleotide sequence: TGTGCCAGCTCACCACAGCTAGGCGGCGGGGAGACCCAGTACTTC. The chain couples TRBV18 to TRBJ2-5, with D possibly TRBD2 on 5 matching bases. Germline V CDR1 and CDR2: KGHSH, LQKENI. V lost 1 base and J lost 5, with 14 bases in between. The CDR3 runs 15 residues.

This clonotype was counted only a few times. The chain links TRBV7-2 to TRBJ2-2; D is ambiguous. The germline V gene has CDR1 SGHTA and CDR2 FQGNSA. This CDR3 contains 14 residues. The V gene lost 0 bases and the J gene lost 6 bases, with 8 bases spanning the gap. The DNA for the CDR3 is TGTGCCAGCAGCTTAGCGTCGTTTTCCGGGGAGCTGTTTTTT. Its protein is CASSLASFSGELFF.

This clonotype appeared a few times. The chain employs TRBV30 and TRBJ2-1; D remains ambiguous. Germline assignment: CDR1 GTSNPN and CDR2 SVGIG (reference sequence). Trimming took off 0 bases at V and 8 bases at J, with 5 bases between the two ends. This CDR3 contains 11 residues. CDR3 in amino acids: CAWSVFHEQFF. The CDR3 DNA sequence: TGTGCCTGGAGTGTGTTCCATGAGCAGTTCTTC.

J is TRBJ2-5 and V is TRBV5-1; D gene ambiguous. The CDR3 length is 12 residues. CDR1 is SGHRS and CDR2 is YFSETQ in the germline V gene. The germline V and J ends were trimmed by 4 bases and 3 bases, with 7 bases remaining between them. DNA of the CDR3: TGCGCCAGCAGCGCTATCGAAGAGACCCAGTACTTC. Translating it yields CASSAIEETQYF.

This clonotype showed up just a few times. This sequence joins TRBV5-4 and TRBJ1-1; weak D call: TRBD1 (5 bases). The CDR3 has 14 residues. Germline V gene data show CDR1 as SGHNT and CDR2 as YYREEE (reference sequence). Trimming took 3 bases from V and 0 from J, leaving 9 bases between them. The CDR3 DNA reads as TGTGCCAGCAGCTGGGGCCCCATGAACACTGAAGCTTTCTTT. This translates into CASSWGPMNTEAFF.

In its sample, this clonotype was seen a few times. V usage is TRBV5-6 and J usage is TRBJ1-2; D is uncertain. The CDR3 contains 17 residues. Germline CDR1 reads SGHDT; CDR2 reads YYEEEE. V lost 4 bases and J lost 1, with 20 bases in between. The CDR3 region has the DNA TGTGCCAGCAGCCGGGCGGGCGGAGACGGCCTTAACTATGGCTACACCTTC. It is translated as CASSRAGGDGLNYGYTF.

This clonotype was found a few times. The chain uses TRBV10-3 and TRBJ2-3; the match to TRBD1 covers 7 bases. With V trimmed by 9 bases and J by 1 base, 4 bases remained unmatched. Germline V gives CDR1 ENHRY, CDR2 SYGVKD. This CDR3 has 13 amino acids. The CDR3, as DNA: TGTGCCATGGACGGACAGGGCACAGATACGCAGTATTTT. Protein sequence: CAMDGQGTDTQYF.

This clonotype has a handful of counts. The CDR3 protein is CASTMPLYSNQPQHF. CDR3 coding DNA: TGTGCCAGTACAATGCCCCTTTATAGCAATCAGCCCCAGCATTTT. V is TRBV19 and J is TRBJ1-5; D unclear. The CDR3 totals 15 residues. CDR1 is LNHDA and CDR2 is SQIVND in the germline V gene (reference sequence). The V end was cut by 7 bases, the J end by 0 bases, with 13 bases between.

This clonotype was observed a few times. V usage is TRBV2 and J usage is TRBJ1-1; TRBD1 aligns across 9 bases. The germline V gene has CDR1 SNHLY and CDR2 FYNNEI. The length of the CDR3 is 13 residues. The J segment lost 11 bases and the V segment lost 4 bases, leaving 8 bases of the junction unmatched. The CDR3 nucleotides are TGTGCCAGCAGTGGGGTTGGGACAGGGATGGCTTTCTTT. Protein: CASSGVGTGMAFF.

The chain carries TRBV5-4 and TRBJ2-3, with D perhaps matching TRBD1 (5 bases). Germline assignment: CDR1 SGHNT and CDR2 YYREEE (reference sequence). The CDR3 runs 14 residues. Deletions cut 2 bases from V and 4 bases from J, with 11 bases between. This chain's CDR3 is CASSFKQGSDTQYF. The CDR3 coding sequence is TGTGCCAGCAGCTTTAAGCAGGGTTCAGATACGCAGTATTTT.

A few counts support this clonotype. V is TRBV18 and J is TRBJ2-1; D gene unclear. CDR1 KGHSH and CDR2 LQKENI come from the germline V gene. This CDR3 spans 15 amino acids. V was shortened by 0 bases and J by 6 bases, with 12 bases between the two germline ends. The CDR3 DNA reads TGTGCCAGCTCACCACCGGCCTCTAGAGGCAATGAGCAGTTCTTC. This gives the protein CASSPPASRGNEQFF. Full variable domain (remainder filled in from reference TRBV18 and TRBJ2-1): NAGVMQNPRHLVRRRGQEARLRCSPMKGHSHVYWYRQLPEEGLKFMVYLQKENIIDESGMPKERFSAEFPKEGPSILRIQQVVRGDSAAYFCASSPPASRGNEQFFGPGTRLTVL.

This chain joins TRBV7-9 and TRBJ2-3, with 8 bases matching TRBD2. V trimming: 5 bases; J trimming: 6 bases; junction bases outside the gene matches: 13. The CDR3 spans 16 residues. The germline CDR1 and CDR2 sequences are SEHNR and FQNEAQ (reference sequence). The DNA of the CDR3 is TGTGCCAGCAGCCCACGCGGTAGCGGGACACGTGATACGCAGTATTTT. Its translation is CASSPRGSGTRDTQYF.

This clonotype showed up just a few times. The genes are TRBV6-5 and TRBJ1-1, with TRBD1 as a possible D gene (6 bases). The CDR3 is 14 residues long. V dropped 1 base and J dropped 1 base, with 7 bases sitting between them. Germline lookup yields CDR1 MNHEY and CDR2 SVGAGI. The CDR3 nucleotides read TGTGCCAGCAGTTACTGGGACAAGAACACTGAAGCTTTCTTT. Translation gives CASSYWDKNTEAFF.

The DNA of the CDR3 is TGTGCCAGCAGCTTAATGGCGGTCTTCCACTCTGGAAACACCATATATTTT. Protein sequence: CASSLMAVFHSGNTIYF. The chain is built from TRBV5-6 and TRBJ1-3, with D uncertain. The CDR3 length is 17 residues. Trimming shortened V by 2 bases and J by 0 bases, and 15 bases separated the two germline ends. CDR1 and CDR2 (germline): SGHDT, YYEEEE.

Points on this clonotype: A single base separates this from a much larger clone, so it may be a read error. The chain joins TRBV5-1 to TRBJ1-6; D not certain. The CDR3 has 13 residues. Per germline, CDR1 SGHRS and CDR2 YFSETQ. The chain's CDR3 is CANSFEYNSPLHF. Here the CDR3 DNA reads TGCGCCAACAGCTTCGAATATAATTCACCCCTCCACTTT.

This clonotype has more than one count but fewer than ten. This chain joins TRBV14 and TRBJ1-3; D unclear. There are 16 residues in the CDR3. Looked up from germline, CDR1 is SGHDN and CDR2 is FVKESK. V lost 3 bases and J 0 bases, leaving 12 bases between the germline ends. CDR3 bases: TGTGCCAGCAGCCAGGTTCCAGCCTTCTCTGGAAACACCATATATTTT. The encoded protein is CASSQVPAFSGNTIYF.

The chain joins TRBV29-1 to TRBJ1-2; D may be TRBD1 (5 bases). Trimming removed 4 bases at V and 3 bases at J, with 6 bases between. The CDR3 extends over 11 amino acids. Germline CDR1 SQVTM, CDR2 ANQGSEA. The CDR3 protein is CSVGGYYGYTF. CDR3 nucleotides: TGCAGCGTTGGGGGGTACTATGGCTACACCTTC.